This T cell receptor beta chain emerged from a study of OX40 agonist ivuxolimab in advanced cancers. Study-level points and caveats: Doses of 0.1 to 3.0 mg/kg were accompanied by clonal expansion of CD4+ and CD8+ blood T cells by week 6.

Autoimmune disease history or systemic immunosuppression excluded patients. Profiling relied on immunoSEQ multiplex PCR, and the TCRdb table lists in-frame clones only, not all of them. The sample consists of around 70,000 clones, 70% to 85% of them appearing once. The CDR3 is 15 residues long. The ends were cut back, 0 bases at V and 7 bases at J, with 17 bases in the middle. Germline V gene lookup returns CDR1 SGHDT and CDR2 YYEEEE. Concerning this clone itself: What it binds is not known.

V usage is TRBV5-6 and J usage is TRBJ2-7; D is possibly TRBD1 or TRBD2 (5 bases each). The specimen comprised CD4+ or CD8+ T cells sorted from blood, sampled in a trial of the OX40 agonist ivuxolimab. The receptor comes from an adult with an advanced solid tumor such as melanoma, head and neck, liver or kidney cancer. CDR3 loop: CASSLAGQTSWEQYF. CDR3 DNA sequence: TGTGCCAGCAGCTTGGCGGGGCAGACCTCTTGGGAGCAGTACTTC. The full variable domain, completed using reference TRBV5-6 and TRBJ2-7, is DAGVTQSPTHLIKTRGQQVTLRCSPKSGHDTVSWYQQALGQGPQFIFQYYEEEERQRGNFPDRFSGHQFPNYSSELNVNALLLGDSALYLCASSLAGQTSWEQYFGPGTRLTVT.